Reported below is one T cell receptor beta chain. Germline assignment: CDR1 SGDLS and CDR2 YYNGEE. The CDR3 has 17 amino acids. Losses at the gene ends were 4 bases for V and 3 bases for J; bases not matched to a gene: 12. The source of the sample is a study of blood T cell repertoires in COVID-19. Study-level information: Researchers got acute and convalescent COVID-19 samples from the United States, Italy and Spain. PBMCs, B-cell-depleted T cells, or T cells provided the cDNA or gDNA that made up the material.

Grouping used clinical history reported by participants in a survey and questionnaire. TCRdb's copy holds only in-frame clones and misses some; the assay was immunoSEQ multiplex PCR. Among 300,000 to 350,000 clones listed, 90% to 95% were seen once. The receptor was isolated from a woman aged 30 to 39 who had been exposed to COVID-19. Material for sequencing was PBMCs or T cells enriched from blood (not recorded which). V gene TRBV9 combines with J gene TRBJ2-3, with 9 bases that match TRBD2. The CDR3 sequence: CASSPRSGGGATDTQYF. For the CDR3, the DNA is TGTGCCAGCAGCCCCAGATCCGGCGGGGGGGCGACAGATACGCAGTATTTT.